A selection of T cell receptor beta chains follows, all from one sample in a study of shared clonotypes between healthy human individuals. Generated by immunoSEQ multiplex PCR, the TCRdb table keeps only in-frame clones and is missing some. Of 2 million to 2.5 million clones in the sample, just over 90% were seen once. Specimen: naive CD8+ T cells from PBMCs. The receptors shown here come from a man between 18 and 29 years old in good health. Some clones in this sample may be carry-over from other donors' samples. Both conserved end residues are part of each CDR3. D genes are given only for firm matches. Clone size is given for some rows only: seen once, a few or many times, or a class if the clone is expanded.

d_call clone_size j_call v_call cdr3_nt cdr3_aa
. . TRBJ2-5 TRBV7-3 TGTGCCAGCAGCCCCCATAATAGCGAGACCCAGTACTTC CASSPHNSETQYF
. . TRBJ1-1 TRBV4-1 TGCGCCAGCAGCCAACCTTTGGGGACTGAAGCTTTCTTT CASSQPLGTEAFF
TRBD1 . TRBJ2-1 TRBV6-5 TGTGCCAGCAGTTACATTATGGACAGGGTAAATGAGCAGTTCTTC CASSYIMDRVNEQFF
. . TRBJ2-7 TRBV9 TGTGCCAGCAGCGTAGACACCTCCTACGAGCAGTACTTC CASSVDTSYEQYF
TRBD2 once TRBJ2-1 TRBV28 TGTGCCAGCAGTCTACTAGCGGGTTCCTACAATGAGCAGTTCTTC CASSLLAGSYNEQFF
TRBD2 . TRBJ2-7 TRBV27 TGTGCCAGCAGTTTATCACTAGCGGGGGCCTACGAGCAGTACTTC CASSLSLAGAYEQYF
. once TRBJ2-7 TRBV27 TGTGCCAGCAGTTGGGGTCGCGGGGTTTACGAGCAGTACTTC CASSWGRGVYEQYF
TRBD1 . TRBJ2-7 TRBV10-3 TGTGCCATCGGGGGCAAGACAGGGATCCTCCCCGAGCAGTACTTC CAIGGKTGILPEQYF
. once TRBJ2-2 TRBV6-5 TGTGCCAGCAGTTACACAGGGTGGACCGGGGAGCTGTTTTTT CASSYTGWTGELFF
. . TRBJ1-1 TRBV5-4 TGTGCCAGCAGCTTCCTGGGAGGGCGCACTGAAGCTTTCTTT CASSFLGGRTEAFF
TRBD2 . TRBJ2-7 TRBV5-1 TGCGCCAGCAGCTGGACTAGCGGTTCCTACGAGCAGTACTTC CASSWTSGSYEQYF
TRBD1 . TRBJ2-7 TRBV6-6 TGTGCCAGCCTCGCCCTACAGGGGGCAGGGGAGCAGTACTTC CASLALQGAGEQYF
. . TRBJ1-4 TRBV7-9 TGTGCCAGCAGCTCCGAACCGGGACAACTTGATGAAAAACTGTTTTTT CASSSEPGQLDEKLFF
. . TRBJ2-7 TRBV9 TGTGCCAGCAGCGTCGGCGGAGGAAGCGAGCAGTACTTC CASSVGGGSEQYF
. . TRBJ1-1 TRBV19 TGTGCCAGTGCCGTTGGGAACACTGAAGCTTTCTTT CASAVGNTEAFF
. . TRBJ1-2 TRBV27 TGTGCCAGCAGTGCCTACTTGAACTATGGCTACACCTTC CASSAYLNYGYTF
TRBD1 . TRBJ2-7 TRBV29-1 TGCAGCGTTGCCGGCCCCTGGACAGGCCACGAGCAGTACTTC CSVAGPWTGHEQYF
. . TRBJ1-2 TRBV21-1 TGTGCCAGCAGCAAATGTAGCTATGGCTACACCTTC CASSKCSYGYTF
. . TRBJ2-1 TRBV27 TGTGCCAGCAGTTTCTCTCGCGGAGGGTACAATGAGCAGTTCTTC CASSFSRGGYNEQFF
TRBD2 . TRBJ2-3 TRBV5-4 TGTGCCAGCAGCGGTCGACTAGCGGAGGACACAGATACGCAGTATTTT CASSGRLAEDTDTQYF
. few TRBJ1-1 TRBV28 TGTGCCAGCAGTCCCAGCGTAGGGGGAACTGAAGCTTTCTTT CASSPSVGGTEAFF
TRBD1 . TRBJ1-5 TRBV28 TGTGCCAGCAGTTTGGAGATAAGAACAGGGGAGGTCAATCAGCCCCAGCATTTT CASSLEIRTGEVNQPQHF
. once TRBJ1-4 TRBV11-2 TGTGCCAGCAGCGGCAAAACTAATGAAAAACTGTTTTTT CASSGKTNEKLFF
. . TRBJ2-7 TRBV21-1 TGTGCCAGCAGCAAAGGACTCTACGAGCAGTACTTC CASSKGLYEQYF
. . TRBJ2-7 TRBV9 TGTGCCAGCAGCCCTCGGGACGGAAGCTACGAGCAGTACTTC CASSPRDGSYEQYF
TRBD2 . TRBJ2-1 TRBV4-1 TGCGCCAGCAGCCAAGATCCTAGCGGGAGAACGGTTGAGCAGTTCTTC CASSQDPSGRTVEQFF
. . TRBJ2-7 TRBV9 TGTGCCAGCAGCCCTACTACTAAAGCCTACGAGCAGTACTTC CASSPTTKAYEQYF
. . TRBJ1-1 TRBV5-1 TGCGCCAGCAGCACCACAGGATCCGGTGAAGCTTTCTTT CASSTTGSGEAFF
. . TRBJ2-3 TRBV27 TGTGCCAGCAGTTTATATCGGGGAGATACGCAGTATTTT CASSLYRGDTQYF
. . TRBJ2-1 TRBV15 TGTGCCACCAGCAGAAATCTAGTGAATGAGCAGTTCTTC CATSRNLVNEQFF
. . TRBJ1-5 TRBV21-1 TGTGCCAGCGGAATTTTCAGGGGCAGGGGCGATGGCAATCAGCCCCAGCATTTT CASGIFRGRGDGNQPQHF
TRBD2 . TRBJ2-7 TRBV19 TGTGCCAGTAGTATCTCGGGGGAGGGGATCTACGAGCAGTACTTC CASSISGEGIYEQYF
. . TRBJ2-3 TRBV28 TGTGCCAGCAGTGTCACCCAGGAGGGTGAAGATACGCAGTATTTT CASSVTQEGEDTQYF
. few TRBJ2-3 TRBV10-3 TGTGCCATCAGCCTAGGGGCATTTCGCACAGATACGCAGTATTTT CAISLGAFRTDTQYF
. . TRBJ2-7 TRBV4-1 TGCGCCAGCAGCCATCAAAACCCCGGCCCCTACGAGCAGTACTTC CASSHQNPGPYEQYF